This paragraph covers one T cell receptor (beta chain) sequence. It has no known antigen specificity. Base-call qualities are not available, and no considerably larger clone is one nucleotide away. This record comes from a study of blood T cell repertoires in COVID-19 (dated by TCRdb to about 2020). Looking at the study overall: Samples covering the acute and convalescent phases of COVID-19 were provided by collaborators in the United States, Italy and Spain. The material from the prospective study consisted of cDNA or gDNA derived from T cells, B-cell-depleted T cells, or PBMCs. Subjects who had been exposed to COVID-19, were actively infected with it, or had recovered from it provided the deeply sampled blood TCRbeta repertoires that made up the dataset. The repertoires were released in a freely available public database meant as a resource for research on the immune response to SARS-CoV-2. Samples were obtained from the ongoing ImmuneRACE study (first 160 participants) and from 950 to 1,500 subjects provided by 6 global collaborators. Sample metadata almost always included a de-identified subject ID, COVID-19 status, age in years and sex. HLA class I and class II types, where available, came from metadata supplied by the sample provider rather than from assay-based typing. The investigation overall reported the following: The quantity of clinical and demographic metadata differed by source and by participant and was supplied without curation.

V sheds 0 bases and J sheds 3 bases, leaving 10 bases between their ends. CDR1 and CDR2, looked up from the germline V gene, are SGHRS and YFSETQ. Taken from cysteine to phenylalanine, the CDR3 has 15 residues. The entry retains the CDR3 DNA only, 45 bases that are in frame from base 1. The immunoSEQ Assay, a bias-controlled multiplex PCR, was used to amplify TCRbeta CDR3 regions from genomic DNA. Regarding the original processing steps: The number of nucleated cells in each sample was estimated from the amplification of reference gene primers within the assay. Sequence reads were collapsed and filtered to measure the absolute abundance of every unique TCRbeta CDR3 rearrangement. For each sample, productive Simpson clonality was calculated by taking the square root of Simpson's diversity index across productive rearrangements. The source is immuneACCESS, and TCRdb retained only in-frame sequences with V and J called. Part of the clones is not carried over; for the studies checked, unresolved V genes explain less than half of this, and the remainder is unexplained. The D gene and trimming were derived from the DNA, and the V and J assignments and clone size from that table. This sample holds about 140,000 clones; about three quarters were observed only once. Clones ranked in the top ten supply around 2.9% of the sample.

Participants in the prospective study were enrolled through a virtual design, were aged roughly 18 to 90 years, and lived in approximately 25 United States geographic areas. In the prospective study, cohorts were assigned on the basis of participant-reported clinical history obtained from a screening survey and a study questionnaire. For ImmuneRACE Cohort 3, a participant was defined as recovered based on two consecutive negative NP/OP PCR tests, clearance by a healthcare professional, or resolution of symptoms. In the prospective study, whole blood, serum and a nasopharyngeal or oropharyngeal swab were collected from each participant by mobile phlebotomists. Participants in the prospective study had the option to provide additional blood draws and questionnaires over a 2-month period. Prospective study blood samples were shipped either frozen or at room temperature before DNA extraction.

The clonotype comes from a woman between 45 and 65 years old who had recovered from COVID-19. This sequence uses TRBV5-1 and TRBJ1-5; the D gene is perhaps TRBD1, on 6 matching bases. Sequencing input: PBMCs or T cells enriched from blood (not recorded which). This receptor has the CDR3 CASSLAGGLNQPQHF. The DNA reads TGCGCCAGCAGCTTGGCGGGGGGCCTCAATCAGCCCCAGCATTTT.